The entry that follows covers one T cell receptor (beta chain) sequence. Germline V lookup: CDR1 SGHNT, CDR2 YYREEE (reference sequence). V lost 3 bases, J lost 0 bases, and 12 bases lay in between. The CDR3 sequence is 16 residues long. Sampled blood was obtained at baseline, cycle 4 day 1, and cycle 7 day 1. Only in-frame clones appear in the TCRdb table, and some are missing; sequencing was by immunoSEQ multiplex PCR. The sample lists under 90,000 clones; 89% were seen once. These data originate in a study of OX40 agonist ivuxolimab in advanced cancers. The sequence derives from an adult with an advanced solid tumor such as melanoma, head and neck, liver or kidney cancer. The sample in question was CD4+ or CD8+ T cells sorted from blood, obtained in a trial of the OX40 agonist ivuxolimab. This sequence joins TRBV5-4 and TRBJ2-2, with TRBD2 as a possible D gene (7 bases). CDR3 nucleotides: TGTGCCAGCAGCTGGCGAGGGGGGGCGAACACCGGGGAGCTGTTTTTT. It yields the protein CASSWRGGANTGELFF.